This T cell receptor beta chain was retrieved from a study of PD-1 blockade in classical Hodgkin lymphoma (dated by TCRdb to the early 2020s). As for the study more broadly: Nivolumab dosing was 3 mg/kg intravenously every 2 weeks, continuing until either disease progression or unacceptable toxicity. To define a peripheral blood immune signature of response to PD-1 blockade in classical Hodgkin lymphoma, the study combined TCR beta sequencing with CyTOF. Here is what the overall study found, with its caveats: Diversity was lower in patients who began nivolumab less than 1 year after ASCT, so these patients were left out of later analyses to avoid confounding by immune reconstitution. Trial patients achieving complete response had baseline diversity similar to newly diagnosed patients, whereas partial responders and progressors had significantly lower diversity. Only a single clinical trial cohort was studied, and what caused the repertoire differences, possibly disease activity or prior therapy, remained undefined. By C4D1, a significant rise was seen in CD4+ TCR diversity but not in CD8+ TCR diversity (p=0.0027 vs p=0.16), and the rise was most apparent among complete responders (p=0.02). Baseline TCR diversity was reported as lower in newly diagnosed patients than in healthy donors, and lower still in relapsed/refractory patients.

The Qiagen DNeasy kit was used to extract genomic DNA from unsorted PBMCs and from the negatively selected CD4+ and CD8+ fractions. Amplification of TCR beta CDR3 regions was done by immunoSEQ multiplex PCR with primers that anneal to V and J segments. A synthetic immune receptor repertoire was used to minimize amplification bias, and remaining bias was computationally removed after sequencing. Processing in the source paper ran as follows. Custom Python scripts were used to quantify repertoire diversity as the Shannon entropy index. Unsorted, CD4+ and CD8+ repertoires were analyzed separately, except in combined analyses where CD4+ and CD8+ sequences were merged in silico. Clonal expansion was defined as a frequency increase of at least 2-fold after treatment compared with C1D1, and clones undetected at baseline were assigned a pseudocount of 0.5. Singleton clones were defined as clones with 0 or 1 copy at C1D1, and non-singleton clones were defined as clones with 2 or more copies. Clones expanded in unsorted samples were annotated as CD4+, CD8+ or unknown by matching protein sequences in sorted samples from the same patient. Wilcoxon tests on paired samples were used to test diversity changes from C1D1 to C4D1. What TCRdb holds here is the immuneACCESS table cut down to in-frame rearrangements. Part of the clones is not present; checked against another copy, under half of the missing clones reflect an unresolved V gene, and the others are unexplained. V, J and clone size are taken as reported in that table, and D and trimming were inferred from the DNA itself. Counted in this sample were some 21,000 clones; around 80% of them appeared once. The biggest ten clones account for roughly 15% of the sample.

This specimen's time point label, per the study, means: cycle 2 day 1 (C2D1) of nivolumab. All trial patients had relapsed after autologous stem cell transplantation, with cohorts A, B and C differing in prior brentuximab vedotin exposure. The trial cohort comprised a few dozen patients with relapsed/refractory classical Hodgkin lymphoma whose best overall responses were complete response, partial response or progressive disease. Trial patients were treated with single-agent nivolumab in the multi-cohort phase II CheckMate 205 trial. An independent review committee assessed best overall response by applying the 2007 International Working Group response criteria. PBMCs from the trial were collected at three points: immediately before nivolumab initiation (C1D1), and during therapy at cycle 2 day 1 and cycle 4 day 1. Peripheral blood was collected in 8 mL Vacutainer Cell Preparation Tubes, from which PBMCs were isolated by centrifugation and then cryopreserved.

As to this clone: Its target antigen remains unknown. No qualities accompany the bases; no much larger clone lies one base away.

The CDR3 spans 16 residues, from the cysteine through the phenylalanine. Here the CDR3 DNA is all that survives: 48 bases in frame from base 1. CDR1 and CDR2 are drawn from the germline V gene: SGHDN, FVKESK. Trimming takes 1 base off V and 5 bases off J; junction bases not matched to a gene: 6. Sequencing was performed on peripheral blood mononuclear cells (PBMCs), taken before the second cycle of nivolumab. The sequence came from a human donor with classical Hodgkin lymphoma. The rearrangement combines TRBV14 with TRBJ2-5; 11 bases in the middle match TRBD1. The nucleotide sequence reads as follows: TGTGCCAGCAGCCAAGTAGGACAGGGGGCACGGGAGACCCAGTACTTC. This is translated as CASSQVGQGARETQYF.